This T cell receptor beta chain was sequenced in a study of cytomegalovirus exposure and HLA in healthy donors. Every donor was a healthy person donating bone marrow. General study findings and limits: Earlier findings revealed that most TCR beta V segments proved productive either about 90% or about 30% of the time.

This clone has just a few counts. Its antigen is as yet unknown. 60 Vbeta and 13 Jbeta primers were used in PCR. Only in-frame clones appear in the TCRdb table, and some are missing; sequencing was by immunoSEQ multiplex PCR. The table lists around 200,000 clones, roughly 85% of them singletons. V lost 2 bases to trimming and J lost 5 bases, with 9 bases between them. This CDR3 has 13 amino acids. Per germline, CDR1 LGHNA and CDR2 YSLEER. This TCR was recovered from a woman aged 45-65 years in good health and CMV-seronegative. The gene calls are TRBV4-3 and TRBJ2-5, with TRBD2 as a possible D gene (5 bases). Specimen: PBMCs. The CDR3 DNA sequence: TGCGCCAGCAGCCAAAATACGGGGGAGACCCAGTACTTC. It specifies CASSQNTGETQYF.